This is a list of T cell receptor beta chains from one sample in a study of T cells after yellow fever vaccination. TCRdb independently ran MiXCR on the 5' RACE reads; one entry per CDR3 protein. Here the sample spans approximately 580,000 distinct CDR3 sequences, about a sixth being singletons. This specimen was PBMCs, taken less than 6 days after the first yellow fever vaccination. Source of these receptors: a man younger than 35 who received the YFV17D yellow fever vaccine. Each CDR3 is given with its conserved first and last residue. The D gene is left open where the match is weak. Clone size is stated in some rows and not others, as once, few, many or a class when expanded.

abundance,j_gene,v_gene,d_gene,CDR3aa,CDR3nt
-,TRBJ2-5,TRBV7-9,-,CASSPELWWETQYF,TGTGCCAGCAGCCCAGAACTTTGGTGGGAGACCCAGTACTTC
many,TRBJ2-7,TRBV3-1,-,CASSQEGRGFISYEQYF,TGTGCCAGCAGCCAAGAGGGTCGGGGGTTCATCTCCTACGAGCAGTACTTC
few,TRBJ1-1,TRBV7-9,-,CASSTTGLLRSEAFF,TGTGCCAGCAGCACGACAGGACTACTTAGGTCTGAAGCTTTCTTT
few,TRBJ1-2,TRBV20-1,TRBD1,CSARDRREGGDKGYTF,TGCAGTGCTAGAGATCGGCGAGAAGGGGGCGATAAGGGCTACACCTTC
few,TRBJ1-2,TRBV5-1,TRBD1,CASSFGSRGLANYGYTF,TGCGCCAGCAGCTTTGGGTCCAGGGGGCTAGCTAACTATGGCTACACCTTC
few,TRBJ1-1,TRBV19,-,CASSIRSAEAFF,TGTGCCAGTAGTATACGATCGGCCGAAGCTTTCTTT
few,TRBJ1-2,TRBV21-1,-,CASQSAGQGGVRDYGYTF,TGTGCTAGCCAGTCTGCGGGACAGGGGGGTGTAAGGGACTATGGCTACACCTTC
few,TRBJ1-5,TRBV2,TRBD1,CASSPTQGEVQPQHF,TGTGCCAGCAGTCCAACCCAGGGGGAAGTTCAGCCCCAGCATTTT
few,TRBJ2-3,TRBV4-3,-,CASSQVRSWTRSF,TGCGCCAGCAGCCAAGTACGGAGCTGGACTCGGAGTTTT
-,TRBJ2-3,TRBV7-2,-,CASSSSVSTDTQYF,TGTGCCAGCAGTTCTAGCGTAAGCACAGATACGCAGTATTTT
-,TRBJ1-3,TRBV4-1,-,CASSQNTGTAGNTIYF,TGCGCCAGCAGCCAAAATACCGGGACCGCTGGAAACACCATATATTTT
few,TRBJ2-2,TRBV4-1,-,CASSHTLVTGELFF,TGCGCCAGCAGCCACACACTGGTCACCGGGGAGCTGTTTTTT
few,TRBJ2-3,TRBV11-2,-,CASSFPTGDYEDYHTDTQYF,TGTGCCAGCAGCTTCCCCACAGGAGACTACGAGGATTACCACACAGATACGCAGTATTTT
few,TRBJ2-3,TRBV24-1,TRBD1,CATSDLVADRGGDTQYF,TGTGCCACCAGTGATTTAGTGGCTGACAGGGGAGGAGATACGCAGTATTTT
few,TRBJ2-1,TRBV25-1,-,CASSESGPASNEQFF,TGTGCCAGCAGTGAATCGGGGCCCGCCTCCAATGAGCAGTTCTTC
-,TRBJ2-3,TRBV5-1,-,CASRNTGTSTDTQYF,TGCGCCAGCAGAAACACAGGGACTAGCACAGATACGCAGTATTTT
-,TRBJ2-2,TRBV30,-,CAWSTRTAGELFF,TGTGCCTGGAGTACACGGACAGCCGGGGAGCTGTTTTTT
many,TRBJ2-5,TRBV29-1,-,CSVDRGGETQYF,TGCAGCGTTGATCGAGGGGGAGAGACCCAGTACTTC
-,TRBJ1-4,TRBV5-1,-,CASSGSTNEKLFF,TGCGCCAGCTCCGGATCAACTAATGAAAAACTGTTTTTT
-,TRBJ2-5,TRBV28,TRBD1,CASSPEGQGDQETQYF,TGTGCCAGCAGTCCCGAGGGACAGGGGGACCAAGAGACCCAGTACTTC
few,TRBJ1-5,TRBV20-1,TRBD1,CSASIGTGVYSNQPQHF,TGCAGTGCTAGTATAGGGACAGGGGTATATAGCAATCAGCCCCAGCATTTT
-,TRBJ1-1,TRBV12-3/TRBV12-4,TRBD1,CASSPMDRLNTEAFF,TGTGCCAGCAGTCCGATGGACAGGTTGAACACTGAAGCTTTCTTT
few,TRBJ1-5,TRBV6-2/TRBV6-3,-,CATRDGGDNQPQHF,TGTGCCACCCGGGACGGGGGTGACAATCAGCCCCAGCATTTT
-,TRBJ1-6,TRBV6-1,-,CASSLISDTDSPLHF,TGTGCCAGCAGCCTAATCTCGGACACCGATTCACCCCTCCACTTT
-,TRBJ2-3,TRBV11-2,-,CASSPEADTQYF,TGTGCCAGCAGCCCCGAGGCAGATACGCAGTATTTT
few,TRBJ2-1,TRBV20-1,TRBD2,CSIPGLAVHNEQFF,TGCAGCATACCGGGACTAGCTGTTCACAATGAGCAGTTCTTC
-,TRBJ2-2,TRBV4-1,-,CASSQSNQAITGELFF,TGCGCCAGCAGCCAAAGCAACCAGGCCATAACCGGGGAGCTGTTTTTT
-,TRBJ2-1,TRBV5-4,-,CASSPLARVYNEQFF,TGTGCCAGCAGCCCGCTAGCCCGGGTATACAATGAGCAGTTCTTC
-,TRBJ2-7,TRBV9,-,CASSARQGGSDEQYF,TGTGCCAGCAGCGCCCGACAGGGAGGCTCCGACGAGCAGTACTTC
-,TRBJ1-1,TRBV11-2,-,CASSKWDNTEAFF,TGTGCCAGCAGCAAGTGGGATAACACTGAAGCTTTCTTT
few,TRBJ2-3,TRBV6-5,-,CASSYGDSDTQYF,TGTGCCAGCAGTTACGGTGACTCAGATACGCAGTATTTT
-,TRBJ1-2,TRBV7-9,TRBD1,CASSLEQGTTNYGYTF,TGTGCCAGCAGCTTAGAACAGGGGACCACTAACTATGGCTACACCTTC
-,TRBJ1-6,TRBV4-3,-,CASSQEAVYNSPLHF,TGCGCCAGCAGCCAAGAGGCAGTCTATAATTCACCCCTCCACTTT
-,TRBJ2-2,TRBV27,-,CASSLYPEPGELFF,TGTGCCAGCAGTTTATACCCGGAGCCCGGGGAGCTGTTTTTT
-,TRBJ2-5,TRBV20-1,TRBD2,CSARRAGGSQETQYF,TGCAGTGCTAGGAGAGCGGGGGGCTCACAAGAGACCCAGTACTTC
few,TRBJ2-7,TRBV7-2,TRBD2,CASSSTSGGSQQYF,TGTGCCAGCAGCTCGACTAGCGGGGGGTCACAGCAGTACTTC
-,TRBJ1-6,TRBV6-6,-,CASSSLDNSPLHF,TGTGCCAGTTCGTCGCTGGATAATTCACCCCTCCACTTT
few,TRBJ1-5,TRBV12-3/TRBV12-4,-,CASSLGDGQPQHF,TGTGCCAGCAGTTTAGGGGATGGTCAGCCCCAGCATTTT
-,TRBJ2-7,TRBV7-2,-,CASSLGGGQPYEQYF,TGTGCCAGCAGCTTAGGGGGGGGACAGCCCTACGAGCAGTACTTC
many,TRBJ1-2,TRBV5-5,-,CASSLFSPGYTF,TGTGCCAGCAGCTTGTTTAGTCCCGGCTACACCTTC
few,TRBJ2-3,TRBV20-1,-,CSASLGAIVATDTQYF,TGCAGTGCTAGCCTGGGGGCTATCGTTGCCACAGATACGCAGTATTTT
-,TRBJ1-6,TRBV7-2,-,CASSLLAGEYSPLHF,TGTGCCAGCAGCTTACTGGCAGGGGAGTATTCACCCCTCCACTTT
few,TRBJ2-2,TRBV2,-,CASSELPTNTGELFF,TGTGCCAGCAGTGAACTACCGACGAACACCGGGGAGCTGTTTTTT
many,TRBJ2-1,TRBV3-1,TRBD2,CASSLWAGSGGRDEQFF,TGTGCCAGCAGCCTATGGGCTGGTAGCGGGGGGCGCGATGAGCAGTTCTTC
-,TRBJ2-1,TRBV20-1,-,CSARDPREGNEQFF,TGCAGTGCTAGAGATCCAAGAGAGGGCAATGAGCAGTTCTTC